One sample yielded the 2 T cell receptor beta chains listed below, sequenced in a study of CD8+CD57+ T cells in acquired aplastic anemia. Profiling that covered TCR beta VDJ and CDR3 relied on genomic DNA as its template. TCRdb re-derived calls from the reads in MiXCR, one entry per CDR3 protein. The sample holds 200,000 to 250,000 distinct CDR3 sequences, 60% to 65% seen once. The sequenced sample consisted of sorted CD4+, CD8+, or CD8+CD57+ T cells (not recorded which) from PBMCs. The receptors originated from a human donor in good health.

This clonotype was seen many times. This rearrangement joins TRBV7-9 to TRBJ2-1; possible D gene TRBD2, 7 bases. Trimming took 8 bases from V and 5 from J, leaving 19 bases between them. Germline values: CDR1 SEHNR, CDR2 FQNEAQ (reference sequence). The CDR3 is made up of 15 amino acids. Written as DNA, the CDR3 is TGTGCCAGCGGCCCGCCCGGGGGGCCAGACAATGAGCAGTTCTTC. The encoded protein is CASGPPGGPDNEQFF. The full variable domain, completed using reference TRBV7-9 and TRBJ2-1, is DTGVSQNPRHKITKRGQNVTFRCDPISEHNRLYWYRQTLGQGPEFLTYFQNEAQLEKSRLLSDRFSAERPKGSFSTLEIQRTEQGDSAMYLCASGPPGGPDNEQFFGPGTRLTVL.

The CDR3 loop is CATRTTSGRTDTQYF. In DNA, the CDR3 is TGTGCCACCAGGACAACTAGCGGGAGGACAGATACGCAGTATTTT. V usage is TRBV24-1 and J usage is TRBJ2-3; TRBD2 aligns across 12 bases. CDR3 length: 15 residues. V dropped 7 bases and J dropped 3; count of bases not matched to a gene: 4. Per germline, CDR1 KGHDR and CDR2 SFDVKD.